A single sample is the source of the 21 T cell receptor beta chains below, sequenced in a study of blood T cell repertoires in COVID-19. Using immunoSEQ multiplex PCR, the repertoire was profiled, and TCRdb retains in-frame clones only, with some absent. The sample shows approximately 61,000 clones, about 90% of them seen only once. What was sequenced was peripheral blood. All receptors come from a woman aged 80 or over with active COVID-19.

The J gene is TRBJ2-2, the V gene TRBV5-4; 9 nucleotides align to TRBD1. Germline assignment: CDR1 SGHNT and CDR2 YYREEE (reference sequence). V shed 6 bases, J shed 2 bases, and the junction held 8 bases outside the gene matches. CDR3 length: 16 amino acids. The CDR3 DNA reads TGTGCCAGCACCAAAACAGGGGGCCGAAACACCGGGGAGCTGTTTTTT. The encoded protein is CASTKTGGRNTGELFF.

This CDR3 reads CASSGGGSNQPQHF. Here the CDR3 DNA reads TGTGCCAGCAGTGGGGGGGGGAGCAATCAGCCCCAGCATTTT. V is TRBV28 and J is TRBJ1-5; perhaps TRBD1 as D (5 bases). CDR1 and CDR2 from the germline V gene are MDHEN and SYDVKM. V was cut by 5 bases and J by 1 base, with 9 bases left in between. This CDR3 has 14 residues.

The chain employs TRBV28 and TRBJ2-4; D gene ambiguous. This CDR3 has 12 amino acids. V shed 3 bases and J shed 5 bases, with 5 bases lying between them. Looked up from germline, CDR1 is MDHEN and CDR2 is SYDVKM. The CDR3 spells CASSLGQNIQYF. The DNA of the CDR3 is TGTGCCAGCAGTTTGGGCCAAAACATTCAGTACTTC. The complete variable domain, with remaining parts taken from reference TRBV28 and TRBJ2-4, reads DVKVTQSSRYLVKRTGEKVFLECVQDMDHENMFWYRQDPGLGLRLIYFSYDVKMKEKGDIPEGYSVSREKKERFSLILESASTNQTSMYLCASSLGQNIQYFGAGTRLSVL.

This clone occurred once. This chain uses TRBV11-2 with TRBJ2-7, with a possible D match to TRBD2 (7 bases). The CDR3 spans 15 residues. V lost 8 bases, J lost 1 base, and 18 bases lay in between. Germline V gives CDR1 SGHAT, CDR2 FQNNGV. The CDR3 DNA reads TGTGCCAGCCGGCCTGTTAGGGGGGGGTCCTACGAGCAGTACTTC. Amino acids: CASRPVRGGSYEQYF.

The chain is built from TRBV19 and TRBJ1-2; the D gene is possibly TRBD1 (5 bases). CDR1 is LNHDA and CDR2 is SQIVND in the germline V gene (reference sequence). Trimming took 6 bases from V and 4 from J, leaving 15 bases between them. The CDR3 is 14 amino acids. CDR3 loop: CASRPLTDIYGYTF. In DNA, the CDR3 is TGTGCCAGTAGACCGTTGACAGACATCTATGGCTACACCTTC.

This chain connects TRBV10-3 to TRBJ1-6; D remains ambiguous. Between the trimmed V and J ends, which lost 3 bases and 8 bases, there was a span of 14 bases. CDR1 and CDR2 (germline): ENHRY, SYGVKD. This CDR3 comprises 15 residues. The CDR3: CAISEESLRDSPLHF. The CDR3 nucleotides are TGTGCCATCAGTGAAGAAAGCCTTAGAGATTCACCCCTCCACTTT.

The V call is TRBV5-4, the J call TRBJ2-2; D is perhaps TRBD2 (6 bases). This CDR3 contains 16 residues. The germline gives CDR1 SGHNT, CDR2 YYREEE (reference sequence). With 0 bases removed from V and 4 bases from J, the gap between germline ends came to 13 bases. The CDR3 protein is CASSLAGGASTGELFF. The CDR3 bases are TGTGCCAGCAGCTTGGCTGGCGGGGCCTCCACCGGGGAGCTGTTTTTT. The whole variable domain, filled in from reference TRBV5-4 and TRBJ2-2, reads ETGVTQSPTHLIKTRGQQVTLRCSSQSGHNTVSWYQQALGQGPQFIFQYYREEENGRGNFPPRFSGLQFPNYSSELNVNALELDDSALYLCASSLAGGASTGELFFGEGSRLTVL.

This chain uses TRBV5-5 with TRBJ1-1, with D unclear. This CDR3 has 15 amino acids. CDR1 is SGHKS, CDR2 YYEKEE, per germline (reference sequence). V was pared by 2 bases and J by 0 bases, with 11 bases between. In nucleotides, the CDR3 is TGTGCCAGCAGCTTCATGGGGAGCTTGAACACTGAAGCTTTCTTT. Translation: CASSFMGSLNTEAFF.

The V gene is TRBV27, the J gene TRBJ2-7, with 7 bases aligning to TRBD2. There are 14 residues in the CDR3. V dropped 6 bases and J dropped 5; count of bases not matched to a gene: 10. The germline V gene has CDR1 MNHEY and CDR2 SMNVEV (reference sequence). The CDR3 loop is CASSTGTTPDEQYF. The DNA for the CDR3 is TGTGCCAGCAGCACCGGGACTACCCCTGACGAGCAGTACTTC.

The gene calls are TRBV7-2 and TRBJ1-1; perhaps TRBD1 as D (5 bases). Germline-derived CDR1 and CDR2 are SGHTA and FQGNSA. Trimming cost V 5 bases and J 5 bases, with 18 bases left between them. CDR3 length equals 15 residues. The CDR3 DNA is TGTGCCAGCAGCGGAGTGGGGGGAATGGGAACTGAAGCTTTCTTT. It translates to CASSGVGGMGTEAFF.

This clone appeared a single time. The chain joins TRBV2 to TRBJ1-4; possible D gene TRBD1, 5 bases. This CDR3 is 13 amino acids long. CDR1 and CDR2 from the germline V gene are SNHLY and FYNNEI. V was pared by 6 bases and J by 4 bases, with 9 bases between. CDR3: CASRRQLNEKLFF. As DNA, the CDR3 is TGTGCCAGCAGAAGACAGCTTAATGAAAAACTGTTTTTT. Full variable domain (missing parts from reference TRBV2 and TRBJ1-4): EPEVTQTPSHQVTQMGQEVILRCVPISNHLYFYWYRQILGQKVEFLVSFYNNEISEKSEIFDDQFSVERPDGSNFTLKIRSTKLEDSAMYFCASRRQLNEKLFFGSGTQLSVL.

The chain recombines TRBV11-1 with TRBJ1-1; D might be TRBD1 (5 bases). Germline V gene sequence: CDR1 SGHAT, CDR2 FQDESV (reference sequence). The CDR3 contains 14 residues. The V end was cut by 5 bases, the J end by 4 bases, with 14 bases between. The CDR3: CASSPTVTGTEAFF. The CDR3 DNA reads as TGTGCCAGCAGCCCGACAGTTACAGGCACTGAAGCTTTCTTT.

The chain couples TRBV7-9 to TRBJ1-1; weak D call: TRBD1 (5 bases). CDR1 is SEHNR and CDR2 is FQNEAQ in the germline V gene (reference sequence). CDR3 size: 15 residues. The ends were cut back, 5 bases at V and 0 bases at J, with 13 bases in the middle. The DNA of the CDR3 is TGTGCCAGCAGCCCGACCGGACACGTGAACACTGAAGCTTTCTTT. Translating gives CASSPTGHVNTEAFF.

V and J are TRBV6-5 and TRBJ1-1, with D possibly being TRBD1 (6 bases). Looked up from germline, CDR1 is MNHEY and CDR2 is SVGAGI. Between the trimmed V and J ends, which lost 6 bases and 1 base, there was a span of 12 bases. The CDR3 runs 14 residues. CDR3 region: CASSSRGGNTEAFF. The CDR3 bases are TGTGCCAGCAGCTCCAGGGGCGGGAACACTGAAGCTTTCTTT.

The V gene is TRBV2, the J gene TRBJ2-2, with 7 nucleotides matching TRBD2. The trim removed 11 bases at V and 2 bases at J, leaving 8 bases unmatched. CDR3 size: 14 residues. The germline gives CDR1 SNHLY, CDR2 FYNNEI. CDR3 amino acids: CARRREGNTGELFF. CDR3 coding DNA: TGTGCCCGACGAAGGGAGGGAAACACCGGGGAGCTGTTTTTT.

The rearrangement uses TRBV7-3 and TRBJ2-1, with D maybe TRBD2 (5 bases). The CDR3 is 15 amino acids. V lost 3 bases and J 0 bases, leaving 9 bases between the germline ends. CDR1 is SGHTA and CDR2 is FQGTGA in the germline V gene. The CDR3 region is CASSFSVSSYNEQFF. The CDR3 region has the DNA TGTGCCAGCAGCTTTAGCGTCAGCTCCTACAATGAGCAGTTCTTC.

The rearrangement links TRBV28 to TRBJ2-7; 7 positions match TRBD1. The CDR3 is made up of 15 amino acids. Germline V gene sequence: CDR1 MDHEN, CDR2 SYDVKM. With 6 bases clipped from V and 0 bases from J, the junction kept 8 bases outside the gene matches. This CDR3 is CASSLGQPFSYEQYF. The CDR3 region has the DNA TGTGCCAGCAGCCTGGGACAGCCTTTCTCCTACGAGCAGTACTTC. The full variable domain, in which reference TRBV28 and TRBJ2-7 provide the parts outside the CDR3, is DVKVTQSSRYLVKRTGEKVFLECVQDMDHENMFWYRQDPGLGLRLIYFSYDVKMKEKGDIPEGYSVSREKKERFSLILESASTNQTSMYLCASSLGQPFSYEQYFGPGTRLTVT.

The chain employs TRBV28 and TRBJ2-3; maybe TRBD2 (7 bases). The germline V gene encodes CDR1 MDHEN and CDR2 SYDVKM. This CDR3 is built from 12 residues. V lost 6 bases and J 8 bases, leaving 12 bases between the germline ends. In nucleotides, the CDR3 is TGTGCCAGCAGCGGGGGCGGGGGTACGCAGTATTTT. It encodes CASSGGGGTQYF.

This chain joins TRBV5-1 and TRBJ1-1; the match to TRBD1 covers 12 bases. The CDR3 runs 14 residues. Trimming removed 4 bases from V and 7 bases from J; junction bases left unmatched: 5. Germline V CDR1 and CDR2: SGHRS, YFSETQ. For the CDR3, the DNA is TGCGCCAGCAGCCCCGGGACAGGGGGCTTTGAAGCTTTCTTT. Protein: CASSPGTGGFEAFF.

This clone has a single count. This rearrangement joins TRBV11-2 to TRBJ2-2; TRBD2 is a possible D gene (6 bases). The V gene lost 5 bases and the J gene lost 3 bases, with 16 bases spanning the gap. CDR3 length: 16 amino acids. Germline V gene sequence: CDR1 SGHAT, CDR2 FQNNGV. CDR3 in amino acids: CASSHRWGDDTGELFF. As DNA, the CDR3 is TGTGCCAGCAGCCACCGATGGGGGGACGACACCGGGGAGCTGTTTTTT.

In its sample, this clone was seen once. J is TRBJ2-5 and V is TRBV27, with 7 bases lining up with TRBD2. With V trimmed by 7 bases and J by 2 bases, 10 bases remained unmatched. CDR1 and CDR2 (germline): MNHEY, SMNVEV (reference sequence). The CDR3 covers 15 residues. The CDR3 is CASTLMGGEQETQYF. CDR3 nucleotides: TGTGCCAGCACCCTAATGGGGGGGGAACAAGAGACCCAGTACTTC.